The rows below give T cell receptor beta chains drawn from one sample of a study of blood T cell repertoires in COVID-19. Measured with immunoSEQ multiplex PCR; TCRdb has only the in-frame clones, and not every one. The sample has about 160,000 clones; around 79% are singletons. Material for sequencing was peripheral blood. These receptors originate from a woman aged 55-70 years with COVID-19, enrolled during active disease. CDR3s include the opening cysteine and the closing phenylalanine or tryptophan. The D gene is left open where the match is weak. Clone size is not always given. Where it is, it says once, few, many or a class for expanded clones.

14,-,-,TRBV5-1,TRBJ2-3,TGCGCCAGCAGCAATAGCGGTGGGGCAGATACGCAGTATTTT,CASSNSGGADTQYF
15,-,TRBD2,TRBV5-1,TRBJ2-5,TGCGCCAGCAGCGCTACCTGGGGGGGTCAAGAGACCCAGTACTTC,CASSATWGGQETQYF
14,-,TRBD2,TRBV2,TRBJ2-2,TGTGCCAGCAAGCCCAGCGGGGTGGCCGGGGAGCTGTTTTTT,CASKPSGVAGELFF
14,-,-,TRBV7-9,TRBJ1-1,TGTGCCAGCAGCTCTAGCGGGGTGAACACTGAAGCTTTCTTT,CASSSSGVNTEAFF
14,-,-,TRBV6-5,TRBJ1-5,TGTGCCACCAATGCCAGGGGCGGCAATCAGCCCCAGCATTTT,CATNARGGNQPQHF
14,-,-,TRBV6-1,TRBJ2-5,TGTGCCAGCAGTGAACGTCGGCGCGGGGAGACCCAGTACTTC,CASSERRRGETQYF
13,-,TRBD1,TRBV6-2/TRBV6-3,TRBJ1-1,TGTGCCAGCAGTCGACAGGGGAACACTGAAGCTTTCTTT,CASSRQGNTEAFF
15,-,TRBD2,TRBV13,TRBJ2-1,TGTGCCAGCAGCTTACGACTAGCGGGAATAAATGAGCAGTTCTTC,CASSLRLAGINEQFF
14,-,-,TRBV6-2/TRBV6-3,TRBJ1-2,TGTGCCAGCAGTTATAAGAAGAGGGCGTCGGGCTACACCTTC,CASSYKKRASGYTF
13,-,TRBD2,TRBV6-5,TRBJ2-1,TGTGCCAGCAGTTGGACTAGCGGGGGGGCCGAGTTCTTC,CASSWTSGGAEFF
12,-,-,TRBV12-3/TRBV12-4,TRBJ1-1,TGTGCCAGCGGAACAGGAAACACTGAAGCTTTCTTT,CASGTGNTEAFF
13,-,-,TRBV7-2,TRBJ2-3,TGTGCCAGCAGCATATTACAGGGAGATACGCAGTATTTT,CASSILQGDTQYF
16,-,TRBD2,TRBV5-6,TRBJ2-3,TGTGCCAGCAGCCTCCCGGGACTAGCGGCGGCGGATACGCAGTATTTT,CASSLPGLAAADTQYF
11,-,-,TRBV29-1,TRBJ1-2,TGCAGCGTCTTTCAGGGTGGCCGCTACACCTTC,CSVFQGGRYTF
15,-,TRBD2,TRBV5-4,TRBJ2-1,TGTGCCAGCAGCTCAACTAGCGGGAGAAACAATGAGCAGTTCTTC,CASSSTSGRNNEQFF
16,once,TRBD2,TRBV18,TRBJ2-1,TGTGCCAGCTCACTAGTAGCGGGCGCCTCCTACAATGAGCAGTTCTTC,CASSLVAGASYNEQFF
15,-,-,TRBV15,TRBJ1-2,TGTGCCACCAGCAGAGATGGGAGGAATACTTATGGCTACACCTTC,CATSRDGRNTYGYTF
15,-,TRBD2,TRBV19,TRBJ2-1,TGTGCCAGCCTCAGATCGGGAGGAGGTTACAATGAGCAGTTCTTC,CASLRSGGGYNEQFF
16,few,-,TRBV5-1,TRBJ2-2,TGCGCCAGCAGACAGTCAGGGGTTGGGTACACCGGGGAGCTGTTTTTT,CASRQSGVGYTGELFF
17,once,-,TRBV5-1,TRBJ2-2,TGCGCCAGCAGCTTAACTGTTCTAGGCTCGCTGGCCGGGGAGCTGTTTTTT,CASSLTVLGSLAGELFF
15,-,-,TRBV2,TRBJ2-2,TGTGCCAGCAGTGTGCAGGGGGGTTTCACCGGGGAGCTGTTTTTT,CASSVQGGFTGELFF
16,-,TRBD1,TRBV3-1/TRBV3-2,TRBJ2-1,TGTGCCAGCAGCCAAGTTAGGCCAGGGGGCCCGGGTGAGCAGTTCTTC,CASSQVRPGGPGEQFF
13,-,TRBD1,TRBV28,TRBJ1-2,TGTGCCAGCAGTTACGACAGGGGCGGTGGCTACACCTTC,CASSYDRGGGYTF
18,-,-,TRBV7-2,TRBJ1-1,TGTGCCAGCAGCTTAAGGCCCGCAGCGACAGAGAAGAACACTGAAGCTTTCTTT,CASSLRPAATEKNTEAFF